The 22 T cell receptor beta chains reported below all come from one sample, sequenced in a study of OX40 agonist ivuxolimab in advanced cancers. Library preparation employed the immunoSEQ multiplex PCR assay. TCRdb stores this immuneACCESS table with in-frame sequences only. Part of the clones is absent; in the studies checked, under half of the shortfall reflects unresolved V genes, and no reason is known for the rest. The sample table holds about 62,000 clones, of which more than 85% were seen once. About an eighth of the sample comes from the top ten. Material: CD4+ or CD8+ T cells sorted from blood, obtained in a trial of the OX40 agonist ivuxolimab. The origin of the receptors is an adult with an advanced solid tumor such as melanoma, head and neck, liver or kidney cancer.

This clone was observed a handful of times. This chain joins TRBV20-1 and TRBJ1-1; unclear D gene. The CDR3 totals 11 residues. Germline CDR1 and CDR2: DFQATT and SNEGSKA (reference sequence). Trimming removed 3 bases at V and 6 bases at J, with 8 bases between. The CDR3 nucleotides read TGCAGTGCTAGGGAAGGTCCTGAAGCTTTCTTT. Its protein is CSAREGPEAFF.

The genes are TRBV12-5 and TRBJ1-2; the match to TRBD1 covers 11 bases. This CDR3 is 16 amino acids long. The V segment lost 4 bases and the J segment 6 bases; nucleotides outside the gene matches: 10. CDR1 is LGHNT and CDR2 is FRNRAP in the germline V gene. The CDR3 coding sequence is TGTGCTAGTGGTTCGCCTCAGGACAGGGGGCTGCATGGCTACACCTTC. It yields the protein CASGSPQDRGLHGYTF.

V gene TRBV27 combines with J gene TRBJ1-1; maybe TRBD1 (5 bases). Trimming stripped 8 bases from V and 2 bases from J, with 9 bases between. This CDR3 has 12 residues. The germline gives CDR1 MNHEY, CDR2 SMNVEV (reference sequence). The CDR3 region is CASEGPNTEAFF. The CDR3 bases are TGTGCCAGCGAGGGGCCCAACACTGAAGCTTTCTTT.

The V and J genes are TRBV4-2 and TRBJ2-1; 9 bases match TRBD1. The CDR3 runs 16 residues. The junction had 11 bases not matched to a gene; V was cut back by 0 bases and J by 11 bases. Germline V gene lookup returns CDR1 LGHNA and CDR2 YNFKEQ. The CDR3 DNA reads TGTGCCAGCAGCCAAGATTCTGGGACAGGGAACGATAAGCAGTTCTTC. It translates to CASSQDSGTGNDKQFF.

V gene TRBV7-6 combines with J gene TRBJ2-6, with D maybe TRBD2 (7 bases). Per the germline V gene, CDR1 is SGHVS and CDR2 is FNYEAQ. The CDR3 totals 16 residues. The germline V and J ends were trimmed by 5 bases and 6 bases, with 17 bases remaining between them. The chain's CDR3 is CASSHPLGGQANVLTF. As DNA, the CDR3 is TGTGCCAGCAGCCATCCGCTGGGGGGGCAGGCCAACGTCCTGACTTTC.

The chain joins TRBV4-3 to TRBJ1-1; 8 bases fit TRBD1. V trimming: 1 base; J trimming: 5 bases; junction bases outside the gene matches: 9. This CDR3 spans 16 amino acids. The germline gives CDR1 LGHNA, CDR2 YSLEER. CDR3 sequence reads: CASSQAAGGRYTEAFF. Here the CDR3 DNA reads TGCGCCAGCAGCCAAGCGGCAGGGGGCAGGTATACTGAAGCTTTCTTT.

The V call is TRBV12-5, the J call TRBJ1-2, with 7 bases aligning to TRBD1. Germline lookup yields CDR1 LGHNT and CDR2 FRNRAP. J was trimmed by 6 bases and V by 4 bases; bases with no gene match: 11. This CDR3 has 15 amino acids. This CDR3 is CASGSPDRDYNGYTF. CDR3 bases: TGTGCTAGTGGTTCCCCTGACAGGGACTATAATGGCTACACCTTC.

DNA for the CDR3: TGTGCCAGCAGCCTGGACGCAGCCAATGAGCAGTTCTTC. Translating it yields CASSLDAANEQFF. The V and J genes are TRBV7-7 and TRBJ2-1; D uncertain. CDR1 and CDR2 (germline): SSHAT, FNYEAQ (reference sequence). The CDR3 loop spans 13 amino acids. The V end lost 5 bases, the J end lost 6 bases, and 11 bases lay between the germline ends. The whole variable domain, filled in from reference TRBV7-7 and TRBJ2-1, reads GAGVSQSPRYKVTKRGQDVTLRCDPISSHATLYWYQQALGQGPEFLTYFNYEAQPDKSGLPSDRFSAERPEGSISTLTIQRTEQRDSAMYRCASSLDAANEQFFGPGTRLTVL.

The chain uses TRBV9 and TRBJ2-1, with TRBD2 matching over 12 bases. CDR1 and CDR2 from the germline V gene are SGDLS and YYNGEE. The CDR3 covers 16 residues. The V gene end was trimmed by 0 bases and the J gene end by 7 bases; junction bases not matched to a gene: 5. The CDR3 spells CASSVERLAGVNEQFF. For the CDR3, the DNA is TGTGCCAGCAGCGTAGAGCGACTAGCGGGAGTAAATGAGCAGTTCTTC. The complete variable domain, with remaining parts taken from reference TRBV9 and TRBJ2-1, reads DSGVTQTPKHLITATGQRVTLRCSPRSGDLSVYWYQQSLDQGLQFLIQYYNGEERAKGNILERFSAQQFPDLHSELNLSSLELGDSALYFCASSVERLAGVNEQFFGPGTRLTVL.

The rearrangement joins TRBV27 to TRBJ2-7, with a weak D call TRBD2 (7 bases). The CDR3 is 16 residues long. Trimming took 0 bases from V and 5 from J, leaving 17 bases between them. Germline V CDR1 and CDR2: MNHEY, SMNVEV (reference sequence). The CDR3 protein is CASSLSSRGGANEQYF. CDR3 nucleotide sequence: TGTGCCAGCAGTTTATCTTCGAGGGGGGGGGCTAACGAGCAGTACTTC.

The genes are TRBV4-1 and TRBJ2-1; D gene uncertain. Trimming cost V 6 bases and J 6 bases, with 15 bases left between them. CDR3 length equals 14 residues. Germline lookup yields CDR1 MGHRA and CDR2 YSYEKL. CDR3 nucleotides: TGCGCCAGCAGTCATCTCGGACCTATCAATGAGCAGTTCTTC. It is translated as CASSHLGPINEQFF.

J is TRBJ2-1 and V is TRBV5-1; 13 bases agree with TRBD2. The V and J ends lost 3 bases and 9 bases, in that order; junction bases with no gene match: 12. Germline-derived CDR1 and CDR2 are SGHRS and YFSETQ. This CDR3 has 17 residues. The CDR3 nucleotides are TGCGCCAGCAGCTATGTGACTAGCGGGAGGCCCTTTGGTGAGCAGTTCTTC. Translated, it gives CASSYVTSGRPFGEQFF.

The chain joins TRBV15 to TRBJ2-5; 7 bases fit TRBD1. This CDR3 has 16 amino acids. Germline values: CDR1 LNHNV, CDR2 YYDKDF (reference sequence). J gave up 4 bases and V 0 bases, and 8 bases lay outside the gene matches. The chain's CDR3 is CATSRDSTGSVETQYF. CDR3 in DNA: TGTGCCACCAGCAGAGATTCGACAGGGTCGGTAGAGACCCAGTACTTC.

This clone was counted a single time. The rearrangement uses TRBV11-3 and TRBJ2-7; D possibly matches TRBD1 or TRBD2 (5 bases each). Deletions cut 4 bases from V and 2 bases from J, with 18 bases between. The CDR3 spans 16 residues. Germline values: CDR1 SGHNT, CDR2 YENEEA. CDR3 region: CASSSTTRDGAYEQYF. The CDR3 DNA sequence: TGTGCCAGCAGCTCGACCACACGGGACGGAGCCTACGAGCAGTACTTC. Complete variable domain (other parts from reference TRBV11-3 and TRBJ2-7): EAGVVQSPRYKIIEKKQPVAFWCNPISGHNTLYWYLQNLGQGPELLIRYENEEAVDDSQLPKDRFSAERLKGVDSTLKIQPAELGDSAVYLCASSSTTRDGAYEQYFGPGTRLTVT.

The chain joins TRBV6-6 to TRBJ2-5, with D perhaps given as TRBD1 or TRBD2 (6 bases each). CDR3 length: 14 residues. Germline CDR1 is MNHNY and CDR2 is SVGAGI (reference sequence). With 0 bases removed from V and 7 bases from J, the gap between germline ends came to 12 bases. CDR3 sequence (DNA): TGTGCCAGCAGTTACTCGAGGGGGGCGGGGACCCAGTACTTC. The encoded protein is CASSYSRGAGTQYF.

V is TRBV13 and J is TRBJ2-4; 9 positions agree with TRBD1. Germline loops: CDR1 PRHDT, CDR2 FYEKMQ (reference sequence). The CDR3 length is 17 residues. The trim removed 2 bases at V and 1 base at J, leaving 6 bases unmatched. CDR3 in amino acids: CASSLRTGEAAKNIQYF. The CDR3 DNA follows: TGTGCCAGCAGCTTAAGGACAGGGGAGGCGGCCAAAAACATTCAGTACTTC.

The chain carries TRBV4-1 and TRBJ2-7; unclear D gene. CDR1 and CDR2 (germline): MGHRA, YSYEKL. Trimming shortened V by 3 bases and J by 2 bases, and 11 bases separated the two germline ends. The CDR3 spans 14 residues. The CDR3 here is CASSHFTNTYEQYF. DNA for the CDR3: TGCGCCAGCAGCCATTTCACCAACACCTACGAGCAGTACTTC.

V usage is TRBV19 and J usage is TRBJ1-2, with D perhaps matching TRBD1 (5 bases). Germline CDR1 LNHDA, CDR2 SQIVND (reference sequence). The CDR3 runs 15 residues. V was cut by 0 bases and J by 4 bases, with 12 bases left in between. Written as DNA, the CDR3 is TGTGCCAGTAGTATAGATCCGGGGCATAGCTATGGCTACACCTTC. Encoded protein: CASSIDPGHSYGYTF.

The chain's CDR3 is CASSEPRGQGSYNEQFF. Written as DNA, the CDR3 is TGTGCCAGCAGTGAGCCAAGGGGCCAGGGCTCCTACAATGAGCAGTTCTTC. This chain connects TRBV2 to TRBJ2-1; D possibly corresponds to TRBD1 (5 bases). V lost 3 bases to trimming and J lost 0 bases, with 15 bases between them. This CDR3 contains 17 residues. The V gene's germline CDR1 is SNHLY and CDR2 FYNNEI.

The gene calls are TRBV10-3 and TRBJ2-7; weak D call: TRBD2 (5 bases). This CDR3 has 11 amino acids. Per germline, CDR1 ENHRY and CDR2 SYGVKD. The germline V and J ends were trimmed by 7 bases and 3 bases, with 7 bases remaining between them. DNA of the CDR3: TGTGCCATCATAGCGAACTACGAGCAGTACTTC. It translates to CAIIANYEQYF.

The chain has TRBV5-4 and TRBJ2-5; the match to TRBD2 covers 8 bases. After removal of 4 bases from V and 5 bases from J, the junction contained 10 bases not matched to a gene. Germline values: CDR1 SGHNT, CDR2 YYREEE (reference sequence). This CDR3 region has 15 residues. CDR3 protein: CASSRGTSGVETQYF. The CDR3 bases are TGTGCCAGCAGCCGGGGGACTAGTGGGGTCGAGACCCAGTACTTC.

This sequence joins TRBV2 and TRBJ2-1; the match to TRBD2 covers 15 bases. Germline V CDR1 and CDR2: SNHLY, FYNNEI. CDR3 length: 15 residues. Trimming removed 6 bases from V and 7 bases from J; junction bases left unmatched: 4. CDR3 DNA: TGTGCCAGCAGCCGAGGACTAGCGGGAGGGAATGAGCAGTTCTTC. This codes for CASSRGLAGGNEQFF.